Listed here are 12 T cell receptor beta chains from one sample, sequenced in a study of CD8 T cells in Susac syndrome. It was with random hexamers that about 0.45 to 1 ug RNA was reverse transcribed. TCRdb recomputed calls from the immunoSEQ multiplex PCR reads with MiXCR, one row per CDR3 protein. This sample yields about 160,000 distinct CDR3 sequences, of which around 92% are seen a single time; approximately 0.082% belongs to the top ten. Sequenced material: CD4+ T cells from PBMCs. The receptors come from a human donor in good health.

The genes are TRBV23-1 and TRBJ1-2; no clear D gene. TRBV23-1 is designated an ORF whose function remains uncertain. Deletions cut 3 bases from V and 5 bases from J, with 13 bases between. The CDR3 contains 14 residues. The CDR3 DNA sequence: TGCGCCAGCAGTCACCGTACCGGGGAGTATGGCTACACCTTC. Its protein product is CASSHRTGEYGYTF.

The chain combines TRBV6-2 or TRBV6-3 with TRBJ2-1; 12 bases align to TRBD2. CDR3 length equals 17 residues. The ends lost 6 bases at V and 7 bases at J; junction bases unmatched: 13. CDR1 and CDR2 from the germline V gene are MNHEY and SVGEGT. The CDR3 is CASREGGQTSGRNEQFF. CDR3 coding DNA: TGTGCCAGCAGAGAAGGGGGTCAGACTAGCGGGAGAAATGAGCAGTTCTTC.

The rearrangement uses TRBV6-1 and TRBJ2-3, with 11 bases aligning to TRBD2. J gave up 2 bases and V 8 bases, and 15 bases lay outside the gene matches. Germline V gives CDR1 MNHNS, CDR2 SASEGT. This CDR3 spans 18 amino acids. The CDR3 protein is CASRKVAGGHPSTDTQYF. Written as DNA, the CDR3 is TGTGCCAGCCGTAAGGTAGCGGGGGGGCACCCCTCCACAGATACGCAGTATTTT.

The chain couples TRBV14 to TRBJ2-5, with D hard to call. CDR1 and CDR2 (germline): SGHDN, FVKESK. The CDR3 is 14 amino acids. Trimming left V 0 bases short and J 1 base short, with 6 bases between. CDR3 in DNA: TGTGCCAGCAGCCAAGAAAAGGTCCAAGAGACCCAGTACTTC. This gives the protein CASSQEKVQETQYF. The complete variable domain, with remaining parts taken from reference TRBV14 and TRBJ2-5, reads EAGVTQFPSHSVIEKGQTVTLRCDPISGHDNLYWYRRVMGKEIKFLLHFVKESKQDESGMPNNRFLAERTGGTYSTLKVQPAELEDSGVYFCASSQEKVQETQYFGPGTRLLVL.

This chain's CDR3 is CAWSARGGNTEAFF. Written as DNA, the CDR3 is TGTGCCTGGAGTGCCAGGGGAGGAAACACTGAAGCTTTCTTT. The chain uses TRBV30 and TRBJ1-1; a possible D gene is TRBD1 (6 bases). There are 14 residues in the CDR3. Trimming stripped 1 base from V and 2 bases from J, with 11 bases between. Germline CDR1 is GTSNPN and CDR2 is SVGIG (reference sequence).

The V gene is TRBV28, the J gene TRBJ2-5; D not certain. From germline, CDR1 is MDHEN and CDR2 SYDVKM. Trimming took off 7 bases at V and 1 base at J, with 10 bases between the two ends. The CDR3 has 13 amino acids. This CDR3 is CASIAPAQETQYF. CDR3 bases: TGTGCCAGCATTGCCCCGGCCCAAGAGACCCAGTACTTC.

The chain combines TRBV10-3 with TRBJ1-5; TRBD1 matches 7 bases. The germline CDR1 and CDR2 sequences are ENHRY and SYGVKD. The trim removed 4 bases at V and 2 bases at J, leaving 5 bases unmatched. The length of the CDR3 is 15 residues. In nucleotides, the CDR3 is TGTGCCATCAGTGTGGGACAGCTTGGCAATCAGCCCCAGCATTTT. This codes for CAISVGQLGNQPQHF.

The V gene is TRBV2, the J gene TRBJ1-1; D gene uncertain. The germline gives CDR1 SNHLY, CDR2 FYNNEI. CDR3 length: 12 amino acids. Trimming left V 5 bases short and J 8 bases short, with 12 bases between. The DNA for the CDR3 is TGTGCCAGCAGTTATATAGGGCAAGAAGCTTTCTTT. It is translated as CASSYIGQEAFF.

This chain connects TRBV10-3 to TRBJ2-5; the D is unclear. Per germline, CDR1 ENHRY and CDR2 SYGVKD. CDR3 size: 11 residues. V was pared by 2 bases and J by 5 bases, with 3 bases between. CDR3 sequence reads: CAISERETQYF. CDR3 coding DNA: TGTGCCATCAGTGAGAGGGAGACCCAGTACTTC.

This chain connects TRBV29-1 to TRBJ2-3, with 8 nucleotides matching TRBD1. CDR3 length: 14 amino acids. Germline V gene sequence: CDR1 SQVTM, CDR2 ANQGSEA. Trimming at V came to 5 bases and at J to 2 bases, leaving 6 bases not matched to a gene. The CDR3 reads CSVRTGNPTDTQYF. DNA for the CDR3: TGCAGCGTTAGGACAGGGAATCCCACAGATACGCAGTATTTT.

The CDR3: CSAGKTSGRADTQYF. The CDR3 DNA follows: TGCAGTGCCGGAAAGACTAGCGGGAGGGCAGATACGCAGTATTTT. V usage is TRBV20-1 and J usage is TRBJ2-3, with 14 bases matching TRBD2. The ends lost 6 bases at V and 4 bases at J; junction bases unmatched: 6. The CDR3 runs 15 residues. The V gene's germline CDR1 is DFQATT and CDR2 SNEGSKA (reference sequence).

The chain recombines TRBV23-1 with TRBJ2-3; maybe TRBD1 (6 bases). TRBV23-1 is an open reading frame whose function is uncertain. This CDR3 region has 16 residues. V lost 3 bases and J lost 5, with 18 bases in between. The CDR3 region has the DNA TGCGCCAGCAGTCACCAGGACAGAGAGAGGGGAGATACGCAGTATTTT. This encodes CASSHQDRERGDTQYF.